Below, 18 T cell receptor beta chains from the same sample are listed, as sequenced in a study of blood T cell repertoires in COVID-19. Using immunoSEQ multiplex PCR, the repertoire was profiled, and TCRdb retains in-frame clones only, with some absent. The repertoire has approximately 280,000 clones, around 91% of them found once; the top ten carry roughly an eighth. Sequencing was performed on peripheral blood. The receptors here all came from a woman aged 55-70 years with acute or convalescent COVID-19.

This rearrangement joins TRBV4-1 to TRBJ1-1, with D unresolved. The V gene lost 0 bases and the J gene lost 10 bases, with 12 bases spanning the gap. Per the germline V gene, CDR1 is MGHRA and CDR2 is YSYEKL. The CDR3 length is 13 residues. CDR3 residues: CASSQDQSHRAFF. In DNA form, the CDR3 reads TGCGCCAGCAGCCAAGATCAATCCCATAGAGCTTTCTTT.

The DNA of the CDR3 is TGTGCCAGCAGCGCGCTACAGGGGGAGGGAGCTTTCTTT. Translating gives CASSALQGEGAFF. This chain joins TRBV9 and TRBJ1-1, with 8 bases matching TRBD1. The CDR3 loop spans 13 amino acids. Trimming took 3 bases from V and 10 from J; bases not matched to a gene: 8. Per the germline V gene, CDR1 is SGDLS and CDR2 is YYNGEE.

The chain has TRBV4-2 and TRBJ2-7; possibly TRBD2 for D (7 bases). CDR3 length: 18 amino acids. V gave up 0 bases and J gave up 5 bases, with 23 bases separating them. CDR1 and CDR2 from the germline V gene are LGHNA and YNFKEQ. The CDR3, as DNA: TGTGCCAGCAGCCAAGATCCGGGGGGAACAGGGTTAGGGAACGAGCAGTACTTC. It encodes CASSQDPGGTGLGNEQYF.

The CDR3 protein is CARSLPQHF. Here the CDR3 DNA reads TGTGCCAGAAGTCTCCCCCAGCATTTT. The chain is built from TRBV7-5 and TRBJ1-5. TRBV7-5 is marked as a pseudogene. The CDR3 length is 9 residues.

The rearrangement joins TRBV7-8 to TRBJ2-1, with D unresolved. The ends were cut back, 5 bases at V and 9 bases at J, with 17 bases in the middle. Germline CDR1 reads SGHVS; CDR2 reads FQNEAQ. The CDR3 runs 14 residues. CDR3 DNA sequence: TGTGCCAGCAGCCCTGGCCGCCGGGTTTTTGAGCAGTTCTTC. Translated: CASSPGRRVFEQFF.

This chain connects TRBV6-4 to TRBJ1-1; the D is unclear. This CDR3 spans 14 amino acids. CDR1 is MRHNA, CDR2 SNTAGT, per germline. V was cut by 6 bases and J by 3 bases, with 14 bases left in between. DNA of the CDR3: TGTGCCAGCAGAGTGAATTTTAGAGACACTGAAGCTTTCTTT. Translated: CASRVNFRDTEAFF.

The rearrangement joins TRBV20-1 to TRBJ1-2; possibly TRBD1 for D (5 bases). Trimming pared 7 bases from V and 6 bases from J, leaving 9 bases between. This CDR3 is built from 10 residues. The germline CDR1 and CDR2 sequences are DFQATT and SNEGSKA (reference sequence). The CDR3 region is CSGGGDGYTF. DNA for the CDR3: TGCAGTGGCGGGGGGGATGGCTACACCTTC.

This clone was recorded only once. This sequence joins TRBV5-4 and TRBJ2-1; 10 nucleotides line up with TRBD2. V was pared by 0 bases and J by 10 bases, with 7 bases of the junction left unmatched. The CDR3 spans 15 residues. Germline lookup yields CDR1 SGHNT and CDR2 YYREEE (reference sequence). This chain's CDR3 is CASSLEAGGPREQFF. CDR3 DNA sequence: TGTGCCAGCAGCTTGGAAGCGGGGGGGCCAAGAGAGCAGTTCTTC.

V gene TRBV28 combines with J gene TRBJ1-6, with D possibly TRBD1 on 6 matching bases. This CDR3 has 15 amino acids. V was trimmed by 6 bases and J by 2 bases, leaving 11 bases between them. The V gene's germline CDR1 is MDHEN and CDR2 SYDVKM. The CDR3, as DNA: TGTGCCAGCAGCCTGACAGGAACCTATAATTCACCCCTCCACTTT. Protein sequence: CASSLTGTYNSPLHF.

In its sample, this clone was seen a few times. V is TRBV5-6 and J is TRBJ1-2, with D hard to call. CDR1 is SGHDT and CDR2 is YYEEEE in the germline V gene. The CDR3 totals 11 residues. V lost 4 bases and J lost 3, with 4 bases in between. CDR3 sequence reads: CASSLYYGYTF. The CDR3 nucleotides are TGTGCCAGCAGCCTATACTATGGCTACACCTTC.

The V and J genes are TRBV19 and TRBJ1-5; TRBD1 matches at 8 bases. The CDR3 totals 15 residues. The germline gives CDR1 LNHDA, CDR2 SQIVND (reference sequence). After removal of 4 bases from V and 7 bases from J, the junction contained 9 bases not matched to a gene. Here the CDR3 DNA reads TGTGCCAGTAGTACCCAAGGACAGGGAGGCCAGCCCCAGCATTTT. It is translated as CASSTQGQGGQPQHF.

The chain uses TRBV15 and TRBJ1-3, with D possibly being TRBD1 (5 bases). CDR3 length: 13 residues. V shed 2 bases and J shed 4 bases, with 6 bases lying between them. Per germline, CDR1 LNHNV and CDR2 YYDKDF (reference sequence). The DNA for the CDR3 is TGTGCCACCAGCAGACAGGGAGGAAACACCATATATTTT. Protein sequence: CATSRQGGNTIYF.

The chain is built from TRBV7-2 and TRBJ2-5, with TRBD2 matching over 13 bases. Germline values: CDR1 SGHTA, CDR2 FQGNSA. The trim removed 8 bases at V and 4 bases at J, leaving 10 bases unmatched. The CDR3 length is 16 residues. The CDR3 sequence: CASSLWTSGGLETQYF. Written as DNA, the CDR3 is TGTGCCAGCTCGCTTTGGACTAGCGGGGGACTAGAGACCCAGTACTTC.

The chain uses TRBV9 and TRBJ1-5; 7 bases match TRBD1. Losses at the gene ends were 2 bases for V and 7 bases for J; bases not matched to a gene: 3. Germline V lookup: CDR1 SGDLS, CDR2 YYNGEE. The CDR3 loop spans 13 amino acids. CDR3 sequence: CASSVEGAQPQHF. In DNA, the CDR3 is TGTGCCAGCAGCGTCGAGGGGGCGCAGCCCCAGCATTTT.

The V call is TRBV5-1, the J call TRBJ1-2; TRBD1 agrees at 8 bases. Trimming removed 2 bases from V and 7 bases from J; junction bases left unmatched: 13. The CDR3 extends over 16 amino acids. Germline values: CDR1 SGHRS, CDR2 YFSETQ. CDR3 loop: CASSFKTQGAAGGYTF. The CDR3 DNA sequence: TGCGCCAGCAGCTTCAAGACCCAGGGGGCGGCCGGTGGCTACACCTTC. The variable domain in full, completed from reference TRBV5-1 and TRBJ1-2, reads KAGVTQTPRYLIKTRGQQVTLSCSPISGHRSVSWYQQTPGQGLQFLFEYFSETQRNKGNFPGRFSGRQFSNSRSEMNVSTLELGDSALYLCASSFKTQGAAGGYTFGSGTRLTVV.

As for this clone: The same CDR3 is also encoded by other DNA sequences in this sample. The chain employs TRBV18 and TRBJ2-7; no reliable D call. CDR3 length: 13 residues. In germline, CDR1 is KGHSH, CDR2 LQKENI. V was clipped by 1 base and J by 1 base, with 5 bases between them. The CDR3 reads CASSPLSSYEQYF. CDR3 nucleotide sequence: TGTGCCAGCTCACCACTGTCTTCCTACGAGCAGTACTTC.

CDR3 coding DNA: TGTGCCAGCAGTTTCCCGGGAACCTACGAGCAGTACTTC. The encoded protein is CASSFPGTYEQYF. This chain joins TRBV28 and TRBJ2-7, with D maybe TRBD2 (5 bases). The CDR3 length is 13 residues. Looked up from germline, CDR1 is MDHEN and CDR2 is SYDVKM. The ends were cut back, 3 bases at V and 2 bases at J, with 8 bases in the middle.

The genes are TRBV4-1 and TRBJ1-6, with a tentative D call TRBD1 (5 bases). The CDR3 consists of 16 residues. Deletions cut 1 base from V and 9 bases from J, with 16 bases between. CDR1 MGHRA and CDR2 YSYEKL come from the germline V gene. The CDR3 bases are TGCGCCAGCAGCCAAGCCCCCCCAGGGAATAGTTCACCCCTCCACTTT. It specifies CASSQAPPGNSSPLHF.